This passage covers 16 T cell receptor beta chains from one sample sequenced in a study of technical replicates of blood from a handful of donors. This table comes from immunoSEQ multiplex PCR, and its TCRdb copy is limited to in-frame clones, with some not included. The sample contains around 92,000 clones, under 97% of which appear only once. The source material was T cells isolated from PBMCs. These receptors originate from a human donor in good health.

The chain combines TRBV5-4 with TRBJ2-3, with 7 positions matching TRBD2. Germline CDR1 reads SGHNT; CDR2 reads YYREEE (reference sequence). The V segment lost 2 bases and the J segment 8 bases; nucleotides outside the gene matches: 11. This CDR3 spans 15 amino acids. CDR3 sequence (DNA): TGTGCCAGCAGCTTCGGACTAGTTCGGGTCTCTACGCAGTATTTT. Its protein is CASSFGLVRVSTQYF.

The chain couples TRBV28 to TRBJ2-1; D is perhaps TRBD1 (5 bases). In germline, CDR1 is MDHEN, CDR2 SYDVKM. Trimming removed 0 bases from V and 1 base from J, with 10 bases in between. The length of the CDR3 is 16 residues. The CDR3 loop reads CASSLWDTDSYNEQFF. The DNA for the CDR3 is TGTGCCAGCAGTTTATGGGACACAGATTCCTACAATGAGCAGTTCTTC.

CDR3 sequence: CASSVEWLGLTDTQYF. CDR3 coding DNA: TGTGCCAGCAGCGTAGAGTGGCTAGGTCTTACAGATACGCAGTATTTT. V usage is TRBV9 and J usage is TRBJ2-3; D is uncertain. This CDR3 spans 16 amino acids. V lost 0 bases to trimming and J lost 3 bases, with 14 bases between them. The germline gives CDR1 SGDLS, CDR2 YYNGEE.

The chain combines TRBV2 with TRBJ2-3, with D possibly matching TRBD1 (6 bases). The CDR3 sequence is 14 residues long. Trimming cost V 4 bases and J 6 bases, with 14 bases left between them. From germline, CDR1 is SNHLY and CDR2 FYNNEI. CDR3 nucleotide sequence: TGTGCCAGCAGTGTGGAACAGGGTATGGATACGCAGTATTTT. Its translation: CASSVEQGMDTQYF.

The chain employs TRBV28 and TRBJ2-6, with 9 positions matching TRBD1. Germline-derived CDR1 and CDR2 are MDHEN and SYDVKM. Trimming at V came to 6 bases and at J to 3 bases, leaving 12 bases not matched to a gene. The CDR3 has 18 amino acids. CDR3 amino acids: CASRPGTGTSRGANVLTF. CDR3 DNA sequence: TGTGCCAGCAGGCCCGGGACAGGGACTTCACGTGGGGCCAACGTCCTGACTTTC.

The gene calls are TRBV13 and TRBJ1-1; possible D gene TRBD1, 5 bases. CDR3 length: 12 residues. Trimming shortened V by 5 bases and J by 3 bases, and 7 bases separated the two germline ends. Per germline, CDR1 PRHDT and CDR2 FYEKMQ (reference sequence). The CDR3 sequence is CASSQGDTEAFF. In DNA, the CDR3 is TGTGCCAGCAGCCAAGGGGACACTGAAGCTTTCTTT. Full variable domain (remainder filled in from reference TRBV13 and TRBJ1-1): AAGVIQSPRHLIKEKRETATLKCYPIPRHDTVYWYQQGPGQDPQFLISFYEKMQSDKGSIPDRFSAQQFSDYHSELNMSSLELGDSALYFCASSQGDTEAFFGQGTRLTVV.

The gene calls are TRBV5-8 and TRBJ2-1, with a tentative D call TRBD1 (5 bases). The V gene's germline CDR1 is SGHTS and CDR2 YDEGEE. The V end lost 4 bases, the J end lost 5 bases, and 10 bases lay between the germline ends. This CDR3 region has 13 residues. CDR3 residues: CASSPDSDNEQFF. The CDR3 region has the DNA TGTGCCAGCAGCCCCGACAGCGACAATGAGCAGTTCTTC. The entire variable domain, with the rest obtained from reference TRBV5-8 and TRBJ2-1, is as follows: EAGVTQSPTHLIKTRGQQATLRCSPISGHTSVYWYQQALGLGLQFLLWYDEGEERNRGNFPPRFSGRQFPNYSSELNVNALELEDSALYLCASSPDSDNEQFFGPGTRLTVL.

This clone has a single count. The V and J genes are TRBV2 and TRBJ2-1; 11 bases agree with TRBD2. V was pared by 2 bases and J by 9 bases, with 12 bases of the junction left unmatched. From germline, CDR1 is SNHLY and CDR2 FYNNEI. This CDR3 has 17 amino acids. In DNA form, the CDR3 reads TGTGCCAGCAGTGAAAGGGGCCCTAGCGGGAGGCTGGGTGAGCAGTTCTTC. It codes for CASSERGPSGRLGEQFF.

The chain has TRBV2 and TRBJ1-2, with TRBD1 matching over 8 bases. In germline, CDR1 is SNHLY, CDR2 FYNNEI. V lost 6 bases and J lost 0; bases outside the gene matches: 3. The CDR3 totals 14 residues. The CDR3 region has the DNA TGTGCCAGCAGCTGGGACAGGTCTAACTATGGCTACACCTTC. This codes for CASSWDRSNYGYTF.

The V gene is TRBV25-1, the J gene TRBJ2-7; 15 bases are a match to TRBD2. Germline-derived CDR1 and CDR2 are MGHDK and SYGVNS. CDR3 size: 17 residues. The V and J ends lost 3 bases and 1 base, in that order; junction bases with no gene match: 4. CDR3 amino acids: CASSDGLAGGKSYEQYF. CDR3 DNA sequence: TGTGCCAGCAGTGATGGACTAGCGGGAGGGAAGTCCTACGAGCAGTACTTC.

This chain uses TRBV18 with TRBJ2-5; perhaps TRBD1 as D (6 bases). Germline V gene data show CDR1 as KGHSH and CDR2 as LQKENI. Trimming pared 1 base from V and 2 bases from J, leaving 11 bases between. The CDR3 has 15 amino acids. CDR3 nucleotide sequence: TGTGCCAGCTCACCACAGGGGGAAGGACAAGAGACCCAGTACTTC. Encoded protein: CASSPQGEGQETQYF.

The chain links TRBV4-1 to TRBJ1-5; TRBD1 agrees at 8 bases. CDR3 length equals 15 residues. CDR1 is MGHRA and CDR2 is YSYEKL in the germline V gene. Trimming removed 4 bases from V and 4 bases from J; junction bases left unmatched: 6. CDR3 nucleotide sequence: TGCGCCAGCAGCCCTCCCGGGACAGGAAATCAGCCCCAGCATTTT. Protein: CASSPPGTGNQPQHF.

V usage is TRBV5-5 and J usage is TRBJ1-3; D unresolved. V lost 0 bases and J lost 0, with 13 bases in between. Germline V gene lookup returns CDR1 SGHKS and CDR2 YYEKEE (reference sequence). This CDR3 comprises 17 residues. CDR3 residues: CASSLGVWENSGNTIYF. DNA of the CDR3: TGTGCCAGCAGCTTGGGGGTTTGGGAGAACTCTGGAAACACCATATATTTT.

J is TRBJ2-2 and V is TRBV30; D might be TRBD1 (6 bases). CDR1 is GTSNPN and CDR2 is SVGIG in the germline V gene (reference sequence). The CDR3 contains 17 residues. V was shortened by 3 bases and J by 5 bases, with 22 bases between the two germline ends. CDR3 residues: CAWRKGVGTGRTGELFF. In DNA, the CDR3 is TGTGCCTGGAGAAAAGGGGTGGGAACAGGGCGGACCGGGGAGCTGTTTTTT. Combining the CDR3 with reference TRBV30 and TRBJ2-2 gives the whole variable domain SQTIHQWPATLVQPVGSPLSLECTVEGTSNPNLYWYRQAAGRGLQLLFYSVGIGQISSEVPQNLSASRPQDRQFILSSKKLLLSDSGFYLCAWRKGVGTGRTGELFFGEGSRLTVL.

This sequence joins TRBV9 and TRBJ1-5, with D uncertain. The CDR3 consists of 16 residues. Trimming removed 3 bases at V and 2 bases at J, with 15 bases between. From germline, CDR1 is SGDLS and CDR2 YYNGEE. CDR3 amino acids: CASSASPSAGNQPQHF. The DNA for the CDR3 is TGTGCCAGCAGCGCGAGCCCCTCTGCGGGCAATCAGCCCCAGCATTTT.

The rearrangement uses TRBV2 and TRBJ2-1, with 7 bases fitting TRBD2. With V trimmed by 3 bases and J by 3 bases, 2 bases remained unmatched. The CDR3 is 14 amino acids. Germline CDR1 SNHLY, CDR2 FYNNEI. The CDR3 region has the DNA TGTGCCAGCAGTGAGGGGGGGGTCTACAATGAGCAGTTCTTC. Translated: CASSEGGVYNEQFF.